This section outlines one T cell receptor beta chain sequence together with its context. The target antigen is unknown. The CDR3 totals 17 residues. CDR1 is LGHNA, CDR2 YSLEER, per germline. Trimming removed 4 bases from V and 0 bases from J, with 18 bases in between. This specimen comes from a study of cytomegalovirus exposure and HLA in healthy donors. The PCR ran on 60 Vbeta and 13 Jbeta primers. The repertoire was sequenced with immunoSEQ multiplex PCR; TCRdb's copy has only in-frame clones and lacks some. The sample has 270,000 or so clones; about nine tenths are singletons. General observations from the study: One variant, a missense change in DCLRE1C, was linked in a later analysis to TCR beta V- and J-gene trimming.

The chain recombines TRBV4-3 with TRBJ2-5, with D perhaps TRBD2 (5 bases). The sequence was obtained from a man in his forties or fifties in good health and CMV-seropositive. Sequenced sample: PBMCs. DNA of the CDR3: TGCGCCAGCAGCCCATCTGCGGGCAGCAGGTACCAAGAGACCCAGTACTTC. It encodes CASSPSAGSRYQETQYF.